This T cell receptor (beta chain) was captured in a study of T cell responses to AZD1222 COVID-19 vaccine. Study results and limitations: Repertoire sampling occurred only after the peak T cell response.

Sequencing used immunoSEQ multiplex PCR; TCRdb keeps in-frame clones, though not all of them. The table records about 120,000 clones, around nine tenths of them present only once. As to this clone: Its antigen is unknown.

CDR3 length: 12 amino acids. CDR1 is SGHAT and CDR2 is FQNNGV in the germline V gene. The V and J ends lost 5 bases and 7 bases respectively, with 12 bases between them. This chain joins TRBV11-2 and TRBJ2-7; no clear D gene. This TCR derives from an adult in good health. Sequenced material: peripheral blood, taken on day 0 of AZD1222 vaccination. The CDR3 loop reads CASSLRVREQYF. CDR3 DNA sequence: TGTGCCAGCAGCCTTAGGGTTCGGGAGCAGTACTTC.